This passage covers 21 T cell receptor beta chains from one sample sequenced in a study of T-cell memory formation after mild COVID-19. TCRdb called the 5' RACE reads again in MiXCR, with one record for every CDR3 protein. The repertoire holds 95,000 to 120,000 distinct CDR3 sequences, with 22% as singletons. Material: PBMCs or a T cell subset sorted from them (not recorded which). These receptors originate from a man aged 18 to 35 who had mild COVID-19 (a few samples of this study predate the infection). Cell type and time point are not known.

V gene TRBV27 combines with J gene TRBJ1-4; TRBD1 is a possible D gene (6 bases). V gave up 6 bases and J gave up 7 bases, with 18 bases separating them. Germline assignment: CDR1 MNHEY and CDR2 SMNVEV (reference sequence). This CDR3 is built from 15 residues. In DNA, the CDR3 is TGTGCCAGCAGCCGGGAGGGGGGCCCACTTGAAAAACTGTTTTTT. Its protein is CASSREGGPLEKLFF.

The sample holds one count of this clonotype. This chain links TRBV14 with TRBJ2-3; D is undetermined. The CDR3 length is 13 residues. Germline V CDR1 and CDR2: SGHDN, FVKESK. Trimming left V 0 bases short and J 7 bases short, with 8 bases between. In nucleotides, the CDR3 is TGTGCCAGCAGCCAAGATGGCTCGCATACGCAGTATTTT. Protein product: CASSQDGSHTQYF. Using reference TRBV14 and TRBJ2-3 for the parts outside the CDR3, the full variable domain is EAGVTQFPSHSVIEKGQTVTLRCDPISGHDNLYWYRRVMGKEIKFLLHFVKESKQDESGMPNNRFLAERTGGTYSTLKVQPAELEDSGVYFCASSQDGSHTQYFGPGTRLTVL.

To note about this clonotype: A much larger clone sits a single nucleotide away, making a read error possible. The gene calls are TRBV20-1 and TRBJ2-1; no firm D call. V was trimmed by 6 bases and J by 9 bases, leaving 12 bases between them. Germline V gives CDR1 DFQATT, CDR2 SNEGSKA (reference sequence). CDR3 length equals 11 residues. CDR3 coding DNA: TGCAGTGCCCCATCCCAGAGTGAGCAGTTCTTC. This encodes CSAPSQSEQFF.

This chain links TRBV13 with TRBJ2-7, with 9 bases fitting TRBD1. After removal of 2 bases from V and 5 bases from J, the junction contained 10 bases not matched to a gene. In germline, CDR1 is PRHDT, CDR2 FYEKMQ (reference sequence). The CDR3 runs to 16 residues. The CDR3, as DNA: TGTGCCAGCAGCTTATCGGGACAGGGACTGGGGAACGAGCAGTACGTC. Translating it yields CASSLSGQGLGNEQYV.

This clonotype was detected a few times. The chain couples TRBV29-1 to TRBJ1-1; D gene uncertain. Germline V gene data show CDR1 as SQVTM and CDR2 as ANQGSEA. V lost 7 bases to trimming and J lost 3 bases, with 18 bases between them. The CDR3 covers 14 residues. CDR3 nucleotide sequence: TGCAGCGGGGTCGACCCTAGCAGAGACACTGAAGCTTTCTTT. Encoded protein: CSGVDPSRDTEAFF.

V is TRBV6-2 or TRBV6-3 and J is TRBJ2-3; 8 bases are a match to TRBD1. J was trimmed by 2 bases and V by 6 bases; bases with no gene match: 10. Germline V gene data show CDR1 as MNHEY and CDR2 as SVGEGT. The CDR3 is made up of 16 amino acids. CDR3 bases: TGTGCCAGCAGCGGACAGGACAGGGACCTCACAGATACGCAGTATTTT. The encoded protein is CASSGQDRDLTDTQYF.

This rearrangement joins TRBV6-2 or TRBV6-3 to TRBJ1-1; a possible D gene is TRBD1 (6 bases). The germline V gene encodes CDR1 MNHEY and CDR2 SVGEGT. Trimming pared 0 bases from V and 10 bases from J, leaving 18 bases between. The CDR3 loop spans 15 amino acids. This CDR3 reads CASSYSAGARGGAFF. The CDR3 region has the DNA TGTGCCAGCAGTTACTCAGCGGGGGCCCGCGGCGGAGCTTTCTTT.

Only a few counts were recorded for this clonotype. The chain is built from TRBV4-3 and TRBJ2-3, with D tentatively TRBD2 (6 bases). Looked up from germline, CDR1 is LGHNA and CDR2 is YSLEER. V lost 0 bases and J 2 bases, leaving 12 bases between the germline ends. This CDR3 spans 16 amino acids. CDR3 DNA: TGCGCCAGCAGCCAAGATGGGGGAGGACTCACAGATACGCAGTATTTT. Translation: CASSQDGGGLTDTQYF.

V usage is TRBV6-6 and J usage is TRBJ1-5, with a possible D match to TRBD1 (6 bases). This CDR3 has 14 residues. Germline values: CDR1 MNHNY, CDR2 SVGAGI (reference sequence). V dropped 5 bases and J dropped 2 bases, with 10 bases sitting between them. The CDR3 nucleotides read TGTGCCAGCAGTGTACAGGGAGGCAATCAGCCCCAGCATTTT. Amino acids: CASSVQGGNQPQHF.

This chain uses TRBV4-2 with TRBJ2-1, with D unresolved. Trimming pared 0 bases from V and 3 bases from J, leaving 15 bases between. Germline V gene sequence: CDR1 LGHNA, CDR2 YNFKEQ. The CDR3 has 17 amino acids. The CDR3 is CASSQESEKSVYNEQFF. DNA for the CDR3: TGTGCCAGCAGCCAAGAAAGTGAGAAGAGTGTCTACAATGAGCAGTTCTTC.

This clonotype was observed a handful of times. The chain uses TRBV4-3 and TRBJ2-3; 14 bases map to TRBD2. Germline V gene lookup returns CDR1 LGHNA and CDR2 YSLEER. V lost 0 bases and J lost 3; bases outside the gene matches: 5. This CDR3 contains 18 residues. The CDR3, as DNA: TGCGCCAGCAGCCAAGAGAGGGGGACTAGCGGGGGAACAGATACGCAGTATTTT. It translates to CASSQERGTSGGTDTQYF.

CDR3 nucleotide sequence: TGTGCCAGCAGTTTACGCAGCGAACTATCGGGCTACACCTTC. It yields the protein CASSLRSELSGYTF. The chain joins TRBV27 to TRBJ1-2; D unresolved. The V and J ends lost 2 bases and 8 bases respectively, with 15 bases between them. Germline V CDR1 and CDR2: MNHEY, SMNVEV (reference sequence). This CDR3 has 14 residues.

The CDR3 DNA reads TGTGCCAGCAGCTTAATGGGGACAGGGGCCCCTCTCTACGAGCAGTACTTC. Translated: CASSLMGTGAPLYEQYF. The J gene is TRBJ2-7, the V gene TRBV7-6, with TRBD1 identical over 10 bases. This CDR3 is 17 amino acids long. Germline V gene data show CDR1 as SGHVS and CDR2 as FNYEAQ. The trim removed 2 bases at V and 3 bases at J, leaving 10 bases unmatched. Full variable domain (remainder filled in from reference TRBV7-6 and TRBJ2-7): GAGVSQSPRYKVTKRGQDVALRCDPISGHVSLYWYRQALGQGPEFLTYFNYEAQQDKSGLPNDRFSAERPEGSISTLTIQRTEQRDSAMYRCASSLMGTGAPLYEQYFGPGTRLTVT.

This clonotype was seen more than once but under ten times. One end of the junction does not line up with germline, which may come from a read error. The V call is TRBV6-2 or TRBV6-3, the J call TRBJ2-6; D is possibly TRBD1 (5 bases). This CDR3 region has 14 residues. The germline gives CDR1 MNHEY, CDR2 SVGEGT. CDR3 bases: TGTGCCAGCAGAGCTGTCTCTGGGGCCAACTTCCTGACTTTC. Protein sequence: CASRAVSGANFLTF.

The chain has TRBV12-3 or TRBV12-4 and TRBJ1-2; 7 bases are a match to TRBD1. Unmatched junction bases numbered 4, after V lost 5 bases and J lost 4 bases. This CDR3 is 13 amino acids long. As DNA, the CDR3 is TGTGCCAGCAGTGAGACAGGGTCCTATGGCTACACCTTC. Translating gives CASSETGSYGYTF.

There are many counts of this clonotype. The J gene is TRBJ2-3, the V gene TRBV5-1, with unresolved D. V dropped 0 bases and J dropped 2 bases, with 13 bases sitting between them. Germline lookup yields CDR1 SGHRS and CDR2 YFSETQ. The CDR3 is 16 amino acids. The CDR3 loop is CASSLDWAATTDTQYF. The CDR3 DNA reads TGCGCCAGCAGCTTGGATTGGGCCGCTACCACAGATACGCAGTATTTT.

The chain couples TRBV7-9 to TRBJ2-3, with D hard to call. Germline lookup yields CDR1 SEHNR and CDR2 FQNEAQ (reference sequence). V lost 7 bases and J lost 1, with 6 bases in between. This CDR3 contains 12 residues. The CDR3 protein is CASIRGTDTQYF. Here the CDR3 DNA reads TGTGCCAGCATCCGGGGCACAGATACGCAGTATTTT. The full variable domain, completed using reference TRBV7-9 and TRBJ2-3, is DTGVSQNPRHKITKRGQNVTFRCDPISEHNRLYWYRQTLGQGPEFLTYFQNEAQLEKSRLLSDRFSAERPKGSFSTLEIQRTEQGDSAMYLCASIRGTDTQYFGPGTRLTVL.

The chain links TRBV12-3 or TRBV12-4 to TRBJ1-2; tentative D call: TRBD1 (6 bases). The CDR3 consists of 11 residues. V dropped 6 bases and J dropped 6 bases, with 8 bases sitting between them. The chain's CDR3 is CASSRTDGYTF. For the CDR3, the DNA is TGTGCCAGCAGCCGGACAGATGGCTACACCTTC.

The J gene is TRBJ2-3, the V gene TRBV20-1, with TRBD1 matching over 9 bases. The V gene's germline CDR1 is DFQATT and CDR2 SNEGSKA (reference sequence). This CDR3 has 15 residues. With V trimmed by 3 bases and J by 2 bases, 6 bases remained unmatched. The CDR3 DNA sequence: TGCAGTGCTAGGGAACAGGGGGCGCCCACAGATACGCAGTATTTT. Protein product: CSAREQGAPTDTQYF.

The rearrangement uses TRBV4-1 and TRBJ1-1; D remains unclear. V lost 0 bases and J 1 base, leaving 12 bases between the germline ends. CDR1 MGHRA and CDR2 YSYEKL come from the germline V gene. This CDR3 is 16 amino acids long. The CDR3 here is CASSQDDRAGNTEAFF. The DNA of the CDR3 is TGCGCCAGCAGCCAAGATGACCGAGCAGGGAACACTGAAGCTTTCTTT.

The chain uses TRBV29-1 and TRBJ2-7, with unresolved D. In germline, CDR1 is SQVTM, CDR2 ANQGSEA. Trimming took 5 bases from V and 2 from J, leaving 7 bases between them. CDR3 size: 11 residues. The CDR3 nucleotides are TGCAGCGTTACGCAGGCCTACGAGCAGTACTTC. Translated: CSVTQAYEQYF.